These 2 T cell receptor beta chains were all obtained from the same sample, sequenced in a study of blood T cell repertoires in COVID-19. TCRdb's copy holds only in-frame clones and misses some; the assay was immunoSEQ multiplex PCR. This table holds approximately 80,000 clones, 70% to 90% found once. Sequenced: peripheral blood. These receptors originate from a woman of 80 years or more with COVID-19, enrolled during active disease.

The CDR3 region is CASRDSTYEQYF. The CDR3 DNA follows: TGTGCCAGCAGGGACAGCACCTACGAGCAGTACTTC. The chain recombines TRBV6-5 with TRBJ2-7; D is possibly TRBD1 (6 bases). Trimming shortened V by 6 bases and J by 2 bases, and 8 bases separated the two germline ends. Germline CDR1 is MNHEY and CDR2 is SVGAGI. CDR3 size: 12 residues.

This clone was seen more than once but under ten times. This chain uses TRBV7-3 with TRBJ2-7; D remains unclear. The germline V and J ends were trimmed by 2 bases and 0 bases, with 8 bases remaining between them. The CDR3 has 14 amino acids. Germline V gives CDR1 SGHTA, CDR2 FQGTGA. CDR3 amino acids: CASSLQVSSYEQYF. CDR3 DNA sequence: TGTGCCAGCAGCTTACAGGTGAGCTCCTACGAGCAGTACTTC.